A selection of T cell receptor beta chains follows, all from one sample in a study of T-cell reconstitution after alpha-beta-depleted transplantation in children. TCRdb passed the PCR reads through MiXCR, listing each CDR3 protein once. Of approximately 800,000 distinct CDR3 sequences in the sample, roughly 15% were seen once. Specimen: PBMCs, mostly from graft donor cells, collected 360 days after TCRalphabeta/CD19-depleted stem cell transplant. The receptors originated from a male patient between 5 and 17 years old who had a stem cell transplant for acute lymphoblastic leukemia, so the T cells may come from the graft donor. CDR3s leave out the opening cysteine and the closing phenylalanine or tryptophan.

CDR3aa: ASRGQGVAPETQY
j_gene: TRBJ2-5
v_gene: TRBV2

CDR3aa: ASRMTGLLDNEQF
j_gene: TRBJ2-1
v_gene: TRBV2

CDR3aa: SARNPERVLLEQY
j_gene: TRBJ2-7
v_gene: TRBV20-1

CDR3aa: ASSLLDTSNTEAF
j_gene: TRBJ1-1
v_gene: TRBV5-1

CDR3aa: ASSLASGGMKNIQY
j_gene: TRBJ2-4
v_gene: TRBV5-1

CDR3aa: ASSLTTGVSYEQY
j_gene: TRBJ2-7
v_gene: TRBV5-1

CDR3aa: ASSAGTVSYEQY
j_gene: TRBJ2-7
v_gene: TRBV7-6

CDR3aa: SVELRFRSEAF
j_gene: TRBJ1-1
v_gene: TRBV29-1

CDR3aa: ASSFGTVWGEQY
j_gene: TRBJ2-7
v_gene: TRBV7-9

CDR3aa: ASSLSQRAQY
j_gene: TRBJ2-3
v_gene: TRBV7-2

CDR3aa: ASSLGPGYRVGTYEQY
j_gene: TRBJ2-7
v_gene: TRBV11-1

CDR3aa: ASSPTVTQNEKLF
j_gene: TRBJ1-4
v_gene: TRBV3-1

CDR3aa: ASSILAENTEAF
j_gene: TRBJ1-1
v_gene: TRBV19

CDR3aa: ASTNSNTYYEQY
j_gene: TRBJ2-7
v_gene: TRBV5-1

CDR3aa: ASSYGAGIEAF
j_gene: TRBJ1-1
v_gene: TRBV6-5

CDR3aa: ASSYPGTAQETQY
j_gene: TRBJ2-5
v_gene: TRBV5-1

CDR3aa: AIDVRETQY
j_gene: TRBJ2-5
v_gene: TRBV2

CDR3aa: SATSAGGSSYNEQF
j_gene: TRBJ2-1
v_gene: TRBV20-1

CDR3aa: ASSLAPTAMNTEAF
j_gene: TRBJ1-1
v_gene: TRBV12-3/TRBV12-4

CDR3aa: ASSIGEGASYGYT
j_gene: TRBJ1-2
v_gene: TRBV19

CDR3aa: ATSDFRTGRETQY
j_gene: TRBJ2-5
v_gene: TRBV24-1

CDR3aa: SLDTGYGYT
j_gene: TRBJ1-2
v_gene: TRBV29-1

CDR3aa: SVEPFPYNEQF
j_gene: TRBJ2-1
v_gene: TRBV29-1

CDR3aa: SVRDRLPGGELF
j_gene: TRBJ2-2
v_gene: TRBV29-1

CDR3aa: ASSVPPSYNEQF
j_gene: TRBJ2-1
v_gene: TRBV9

CDR3aa: ATSDSGPPWTQY
j_gene: TRBJ2-5
v_gene: TRBV24-1

CDR3aa: ASSPTSGPSYEQY
j_gene: TRBJ2-7
v_gene: TRBV4-1

CDR3aa: ASSLGAGVMNIQY
j_gene: TRBJ2-4
v_gene: TRBV12-3/TRBV12-4

CDR3aa: ATSGTSGRARETQY
j_gene: TRBJ2-5
v_gene: TRBV15

CDR3aa: ASSEIRGRYNSPLH
j_gene: TRBJ1-6
v_gene: TRBV4-1

CDR3aa: ASSLVEAFTGELF
j_gene: TRBJ2-2
v_gene: TRBV5-1

CDR3aa: ASSQGWRTSGRSYEQY
j_gene: TRBJ2-7
v_gene: TRBV4-2

CDR3aa: ASSFSPQGAHEQY
j_gene: TRBJ2-7
v_gene: TRBV5-1

CDR3aa: ASWDTESGEQY
j_gene: TRBJ2-7
v_gene: TRBV3-1

CDR3aa: ASSLASYSSYEQY
j_gene: TRBJ2-7
v_gene: TRBV7-2

CDR3aa: ASSVPRRSSGANVLT
j_gene: TRBJ2-6
v_gene: TRBV9

CDR3aa: ASSSGTSASEQF
j_gene: TRBJ2-1
v_gene: TRBV7-9

CDR3aa: ASSLYLGLAGLNEQF
j_gene: TRBJ2-1
v_gene: TRBV7-9

CDR3aa: SAPPRASGTSQETQY
j_gene: TRBJ2-5
v_gene: TRBV20-1

CDR3aa: ATRADGSNQPQH
j_gene: TRBJ1-5
v_gene: TRBV15

CDR3aa: ASSGRYQETQY
j_gene: TRBJ2-5
v_gene: TRBV5-1

CDR3aa: ASSRRAGGFTGELF
j_gene: TRBJ2-2
v_gene: TRBV6-2/TRBV6-3

CDR3aa: ASSPGTGRNNSPLH
j_gene: TRBJ1-6
v_gene: TRBV18

CDR3aa: ASSFKDSYEQY
j_gene: TRBJ2-7
v_gene: TRBV27

CDR3aa: ASKETGEFPQH
j_gene: TRBJ1-5
v_gene: TRBV12-3/TRBV12-4

CDR3aa: ASSFLLARTDTQY
j_gene: TRBJ2-3
v_gene: TRBV12-3/TRBV12-4

CDR3aa: ATRFFNTGELF
j_gene: TRBJ2-2
v_gene: TRBV27

CDR3aa: ASSPSGGTYEQY
j_gene: TRBJ2-7
v_gene: TRBV3-1

CDR3aa: ATSRGRSGTRTDTQY
j_gene: TRBJ2-3
v_gene: TRBV15

CDR3aa: SACGLAGGADIQY
j_gene: TRBJ2-4
v_gene: TRBV20-1

CDR3aa: ATSDRGPGDTQY
j_gene: TRBJ2-3
v_gene: TRBV24-1

CDR3aa: ASSLSGSELDKEQF
j_gene: TRBJ2-1
v_gene: TRBV7-9